One sample yielded the 15 T cell receptor beta chains listed below, sequenced in a study of shared clonotypes between healthy human individuals. Assay used: immunoSEQ multiplex PCR; TCRdb lists only in-frame clones, some missing. The table lists approximately 95,000 clones, approximately 61% of them singletons. The sample consisted of memory CD8+ T cells sorted from blood. Documented subset: CD45RO+ cells pooled with CCR7-negative TemRA cells. These receptors were collected from a man aged 30 to 39 in good health.

The chain uses TRBV5-1 and TRBJ1-2; 7 bases line up with TRBD1. With 0 bases clipped from V and 4 bases from J, the junction kept 9 bases outside the gene matches. The CDR3 covers 16 residues. Germline CDR1 is SGHRS and CDR2 is YFSETQ. CDR3 protein: CASSLGAQGVLYGYTF. CDR3 in DNA: TGCGCCAGCAGCTTGGGAGCGCAGGGGGTTCTCTATGGCTACACCTTC.

This chain links TRBV7-2 with TRBJ2-1; 12 nucleotides match TRBD1. CDR1 and CDR2 from the germline V gene are SGHTA and FQGNSA. CDR3 length: 15 amino acids. Trimming took 1 base from V and 9 from J; bases not matched to a gene: 4. The CDR3 region has the DNA TGTGCCAGCAGCTTAGGGGACAGGGGGCGCAGTGAGCAGTTCTTC. It is translated as CASSLGDRGRSEQFF.

This clone was recorded once. This chain uses TRBV10-3 with TRBJ2-7; D not certain. V lost 8 bases to trimming and J lost 0 bases, with 11 bases between them. Germline values: CDR1 ENHRY, CDR2 SYGVKD. There are 13 residues in the CDR3. The CDR3 DNA reads as TGTGCCATCGCCATTCCTCACTCCTACGAGCAGTACTTC. Translating gives CAIAIPHSYEQYF.

This clone was recorded a few times. This chain uses TRBV7-6 with TRBJ1-1; a weak D match, TRBD1 (6 bases). V shed 3 bases and J shed 3 bases, with 14 bases lying between them. CDR3 length equals 15 residues. Germline-derived CDR1 and CDR2 are SGHVS and FNYEAQ. CDR3 residues: CASSLGWGPDTEAFF. The CDR3 coding sequence is TGTGCCAGCAGCTTGGGCTGGGGGCCGGACACTGAAGCTTTCTTT.

This rearrangement joins TRBV11-2 to TRBJ2-3, with TRBD2 as a possible D gene (6 bases). Germline V gene data show CDR1 as SGHAT and CDR2 as FQNNGV. The CDR3 covers 19 residues. Trimming took 0 bases from V and 2 from J, leaving 21 bases between them. CDR3 DNA: TGTGCCAGCAGCTTAGATGTTGGGCAGTGGGAGGAGGACACAGATACGCAGTATTTT. Its translation: CASSLDVGQWEEDTDTQYF.

The V call is TRBV28, the J call TRBJ1-5; TRBD1 might be the D (6 bases). The germline V gene has CDR1 MDHEN and CDR2 SYDVKM. The CDR3 has 16 amino acids. V was pared by 5 bases and J by 5 bases, with 19 bases between. CDR3 residues: CASSLTERGNDQPQHF. In DNA form, the CDR3 reads TGTGCCAGCAGTCTCACGGAGAGGGGGAACGATCAGCCCCAGCATTTT.

This clone was recorded a few times. The CDR3, as DNA: TGTGCCAGCAGCCAAGAGACTAGCGGGAGTTCCGGGGAGTACTTC. It specifies CASSQETSGSSGEYF. The V call is TRBV4-2, the J call TRBJ2-7; 12 positions match TRBD2. With 0 bases clipped from V and 11 bases from J, the junction kept 8 bases outside the gene matches. The CDR3 runs to 15 residues. The germline CDR1 and CDR2 sequences are LGHNA and YNFKEQ.

The CDR3 loop reads CASSPWGGQGDHRTYEQYF. The CDR3 DNA reads TGTGCCAGCAGCCCTTGGGGAGGACAGGGGGATCACAGGACCTACGAGCAGTACTTC. The chain is built from TRBV7-9 and TRBJ2-7; 10 bases fit TRBD1. The V gene's germline CDR1 is SEHNR and CDR2 FQNEAQ (reference sequence). The CDR3 contains 19 residues. Losses at the gene ends were 5 bases for V and 2 bases for J; bases not matched to a gene: 18.

This chain joins TRBV5-5 and TRBJ2-1; no definite D call. Trimming removed 0 bases at V and 2 bases at J, with 12 bases between. The V gene's germline CDR1 is SGHKS and CDR2 YYEKEE (reference sequence). This CDR3 spans 16 amino acids. CDR3 sequence reads: CASSLVRESPYNEQFF. The CDR3, as DNA: TGTGCCAGCAGCTTGGTCCGCGAGTCCCCCTACAATGAGCAGTTCTTC. Together with reference TRBV5-5 and TRBJ2-1, the CDR3 gives the full variable domain: DAGVTQSPTHLIKTRGQQVTLRCSPISGHKSVSWYQQVLGQGPQFIFQYYEKEERGRGNFPDRFSARQFPNYSSELNVNALLLGDSALYLCASSLVRESPYNEQFFGPGTRLTVL.

This clone was counted a few times. The J gene is TRBJ2-7, the V gene TRBV7-9; TRBD1 agrees at 7 bases. The CDR3 is 16 residues long. The germline gives CDR1 SEHNR, CDR2 FQNEAQ (reference sequence). With V trimmed by 3 bases and J by 3 bases, 11 bases remained unmatched. CDR3 sequence (DNA): TGTGCCAGCAGCTTGGACACCGGGACAGAATACTACGAGCAGTACTTC. The encoded protein is CASSLDTGTEYYEQYF.

The J gene is TRBJ2-7, the V gene TRBV15; D gene uncertain. V lost 0 bases to trimming and J lost 1 base, with 7 bases between them. This CDR3 contains 14 residues. From germline, CDR1 is LNHNV and CDR2 YYDKDF (reference sequence). DNA of the CDR3: TGTGCCACCAGCAGAGAAGGTCAGTCCTACGAGCAGTACTTC. Protein product: CATSREGQSYEQYF.

The V gene is TRBV29-1, the J gene TRBJ2-3; 9 bases are shared with TRBD2. Germline V gene lookup returns CDR1 SQVTM and CDR2 ANQGSEA. The CDR3 contains 14 residues. Trimming at V came to 6 bases and at J to 6 bases, leaving 10 bases not matched to a gene. The CDR3 bases are TGCAGCGTGGCGGGAGGGCCCTCTTCGGATACGCAGTATTTT. Its translation is CSVAGGPSSDTQYF.

J is TRBJ2-3 and V is TRBV20-1; no firm D call. Germline-derived CDR1 and CDR2 are DFQATT and SNEGSKA (reference sequence). The V gene lost 7 bases and the J gene lost 4 bases, with 3 bases spanning the gap. The CDR3 has 9 amino acids. Written as DNA, the CDR3 is TGCAGTGTGTCAGATACGCAGTATTTT. As protein: CSVSDTQYF.

This clone came up a few times. The rearrangement links TRBV27 to TRBJ2-5; TRBD2 aligns across 9 bases. With 2 bases clipped from V and 1 base from J, the junction kept 2 bases outside the gene matches. Looked up from germline, CDR1 is MNHEY and CDR2 is SMNVEV (reference sequence). This CDR3 comprises 15 residues. The CDR3 sequence: CASSLAGGIQETQYF. As DNA, the CDR3 is TGTGCCAGCAGTTTAGCGGGAGGGATCCAAGAGACCCAGTACTTC.

The gene calls are TRBV13 and TRBJ2-7; 15 bases agree with TRBD2. J was trimmed by 4 bases and V by 4 bases; bases with no gene match: 5. Germline-derived CDR1 and CDR2 are PRHDT and FYEKMQ (reference sequence). The CDR3 sequence is 16 residues long. The CDR3 sequence: CASSSWGLAGGYEQYF. For the CDR3, the DNA is TGTGCCAGCAGCTCCTGGGGACTAGCGGGAGGATACGAGCAGTACTTC.